The 22 T cell receptor beta chains below all came from one sample that was sequenced in a study of shared clonotypes between healthy human individuals. Sequenced by immunoSEQ multiplex PCR; TCRdb stores in-frame clones only, minus some. The sample holds about 960,000 clones, over 60% seen once. Material: memory CD4+ T cells sorted from blood. The subset is: CD45RA-negative fraction. Receptors were obtained from a man younger than 35 in good health.

The gene calls are TRBV10-1 and TRBJ2-7; 11 bases are a match to TRBD2. The CDR3 covers 15 residues. CDR1 WNHNN and CDR2 SYGVQD come from the germline V gene (reference sequence). V was clipped by 3 bases and J by 2 bases; unmatched bases: 3. The CDR3 nucleotides read TGCGCCAGCAGTGAATCGACTAGCGGGGCCTACGAGCAGTACTTC. This codes for CASSESTSGAYEQYF.

The sample holds a few counts of this clone. This chain's CDR3 is CASSLGRNYGYTF. The CDR3 DNA sequence: TGTGCCAGCAGCTTAGGTCGAAACTATGGCTACACCTTC. The rearrangement joins TRBV7-2 to TRBJ1-2; D uncertain. The V gene lost 1 base and the J gene lost 2 bases, with 5 bases spanning the gap. This CDR3 is built from 13 residues. CDR1 and CDR2 (germline): SGHTA, FQGNSA.

The J gene is TRBJ2-1, the V gene TRBV2; 8 bases are a match to TRBD2. Per the germline V gene, CDR1 is SNHLY and CDR2 is FYNNEI. The CDR3 extends over 11 amino acids. V lost 7 bases and J lost 9; bases outside the gene matches: 2. The CDR3 sequence: CASTRGGEQFF. CDR3 sequence (DNA): TGTGCCAGCACCCGGGGGGGTGAGCAGTTCTTC.

This clone was recorded only once. The chain uses TRBV7-2 and TRBJ2-3; D might be TRBD2 (5 bases). The CDR3 spans 15 residues. Trimming left V 5 bases short and J 2 bases short, with 14 bases between. CDR1 is SGHTA, CDR2 FQGNSA, per germline. CDR3 protein: CASSPDWANTDTQYF. CDR3 in DNA: TGTGCCAGCAGCCCGGACTGGGCAAACACAGATACGCAGTATTTT. Drawing the rest from reference TRBV7-2 and TRBJ2-3, the complete variable domain is GAGVSQSPSNKVTEKGKDVELRCDPISGHTALYWYRQSLGQGLEFLIYFQGNSAPDKSGLPSDRFSAERTGGSVSTLTIQRTQQEDSAVYLCASSPDWANTDTQYFGPGTRLTVL.

This clone was seen only once. A much larger clone is a single base away; this may be a read error. The chain links TRBV7-9 to TRBJ2-2, with D perhaps matching TRBD2 (6 bases). The CDR3 runs to 15 residues. Per germline, CDR1 SEHNR and CDR2 FQNEAQ (reference sequence). V gave up 5 bases and J gave up 1 base, with 11 bases separating them. This CDR3 reads CASSLGLQNTGELFF. The CDR3 DNA sequence: TGTGCCAGCAGCCTAGGACTACAGAACACCGGGGAGCTGTTTTTT.

The rearrangement joins TRBV6-1 to TRBJ2-3; 13 bases agree with TRBD2. Per germline, CDR1 MNHNS and CDR2 SASEGT. Trimming cost V 1 base and J 0 bases; bases outside gene matches: 4. This CDR3 is 18 amino acids long. DNA of the CDR3: TGTGCCAGCAGTGAAGGGACTAGCGGGGGCTGGAGCACAGATACGCAGTATTTT. Translation: CASSEGTSGGWSTDTQYF.

This clone was counted a few times. The chain joins TRBV2 to TRBJ1-5; D ambiguous. The CDR3 consists of 11 residues. The V gene's germline CDR1 is SNHLY and CDR2 FYNNEI. Trimming took 1 base from V and 9 from J, leaving 4 bases between them. The CDR3 nucleotides are TGTGCCAGCAGTGAAGGTTCGCCCCAGCATTTT. The encoded protein is CASSEGSPQHF. Using reference TRBV2 and TRBJ1-5 for the parts outside the CDR3, the full variable domain is EPEVTQTPSHQVTQMGQEVILRCVPISNHLYFYWYRQILGQKVEFLVSFYNNEISEKSEIFDDQFSVERPDGSNFTLKIRSTKLEDSAMYFCASSEGSPQHFGDGTRLSIL.

The chain uses TRBV7-2 and TRBJ2-7; 7 positions agree with TRBD1. Trimming cost V 4 bases and J 0 bases; bases outside gene matches: 6. The CDR3 spans 15 residues. The V gene's germline CDR1 is SGHTA and CDR2 FQGNSA. The DNA for the CDR3 is TGTGCCAGCAGCTCTAGACAGGGTACCTCCTACGAGCAGTACTTC. This translates into CASSSRQGTSYEQYF.

Concerning this clone itself: It may be a read error: a sequence one base away is much more abundant. The chain joins TRBV28 to TRBJ2-3, with no clear D. The CDR3 length is 10 residues. V lost 2 bases, J lost 8 bases, and 2 bases lay in between. Germline V gives CDR1 MDHEN, CDR2 SYDVKM. CDR3 sequence: CASSLGTQYF. In DNA, the CDR3 is TGTGCCAGCAGTTTAGGTACGCAGTATTTT.

V is TRBV6-1 and J is TRBJ2-3, with D possibly matching TRBD1 (5 bases). V lost 8 bases and J lost 5, with 17 bases in between. The CDR3 is 14 residues long. The germline CDR1 and CDR2 sequences are MNHNS and SASEGT. CDR3 DNA: TGTGCCAGCCTAAGTAGGGGAAAAGGAGATACGCAGTATTTT. It specifies CASLSRGKGDTQYF.

V gene TRBV29-1 combines with J gene TRBJ2-7; 9 bases align to TRBD1. Germline CDR1 reads SQVTM; CDR2 reads ANQGSEA. V dropped 5 bases and J dropped 3; count of bases not matched to a gene: 17. The CDR3 spans 17 residues. The CDR3 region has the DNA TGCAGCGTTCGAGTCGGAAGGGGGACAGGGATTTTCTACGAGCAGTACTTC. Its protein product is CSVRVGRGTGIFYEQYF.

The CDR3, as DNA: TGTGCCAGCAGTTTATTAGCGGGGGGGAAGGAGACCCAGTACTTC. This encodes CASSLLAGGKETQYF. V and J are TRBV27 and TRBJ2-5; 11 nucleotides match TRBD2. V lost 1 base, J lost 5 bases, and 3 bases stayed unmatched. This CDR3 contains 15 residues. Germline V lookup: CDR1 MNHEY, CDR2 SMNVEV (reference sequence).

This clone has a handful of counts. J is TRBJ2-7 and V is TRBV6-5; 9 bases map to TRBD1. Germline CDR1 MNHEY, CDR2 SVGAGI. This CDR3 is built from 14 residues. V was pared by 6 bases and J by 1 base, with 4 bases of the junction left unmatched. The CDR3 is CASRRQGGSYEQYF. As DNA, the CDR3 is TGTGCCAGCAGACGACAGGGGGGGTCCTACGAGCAGTACTTC.

V is TRBV6-1 and J is TRBJ2-7, with TRBD1 matching 7 bases. Trimming took 10 bases from V and 0 from J; bases not matched to a gene: 6. The CDR3 has 13 amino acids. Per germline, CDR1 MNHNS and CDR2 SASEGT. For the CDR3, the DNA is TGTGCCATTTCGACAGGGTCCTCCTACGAGCAGTACTTC. As protein: CAISTGSSYEQYF.

The DNA for the CDR3 is TGTGCCTGGCGACAGAAGGGCGGCCCGTATGGCTACACCTTC. It translates to CAWRQKGGPYGYTF. The rearrangement uses TRBV30 and TRBJ1-2; D may be TRBD1 (5 bases). CDR1 GTSNPN and CDR2 SVGIG come from the germline V gene (reference sequence). The length of the CDR3 is 14 residues. Deletions cut 5 bases from V and 5 bases from J, with 18 bases between. The full variable domain, its missing parts supplied by reference TRBV30 and TRBJ1-2, is SQTIHQWPATLVQPVGSPLSLECTVEGTSNPNLYWYRQAAGRGLQLLFYSVGIGQISSEVPQNLSASRPQDRQFILSSKKLLLSDSGFYLCAWRQKGGPYGYTFGSGTRLTVV.

The CDR3 DNA follows: TGTGCCAGCAGCGTAGGGCCGACAGACTACGAGCAGTACTTC. Translation: CASSVGPTDYEQYF. This chain uses TRBV9 with TRBJ2-7, with D possibly TRBD1 on 5 matching bases. V was clipped by 0 bases and J by 3 bases, with 10 bases between them. The V gene's germline CDR1 is SGDLS and CDR2 YYNGEE. The CDR3 contains 14 residues.

The rearrangement uses TRBV25-1 and TRBJ2-5; 8 bases match TRBD1. Germline-derived CDR1 and CDR2 are MGHDK and SYGVNS. This CDR3 contains 17 residues. The trim removed 2 bases at V and 6 bases at J, leaving 14 bases unmatched. CDR3 loop: CASSETTGQGPSKTQYF. Here the CDR3 DNA reads TGTGCCAGCAGTGAAACTACCGGACAGGGACCGTCAAAGACCCAGTACTTC.

The rearrangement links TRBV11-2 to TRBJ1-2; weak D call: TRBD1 (6 bases). CDR1 is SGHAT and CDR2 is FQNNGV in the germline V gene. Trimming left V 7 bases short and J 2 bases short, with 20 bases between. The CDR3 is made up of 16 amino acids. CDR3 DNA: TGTGCCAGCAACACAGTAAGACAGGAGACCAACTATGGCTACACCTTC. It translates to CASNTVRQETNYGYTF.

This sequence joins TRBV19 and TRBJ2-7; 8 nucleotides agree with TRBD1. The CDR3 loop spans 15 amino acids. The V segment lost 2 bases and the J segment 4 bases; nucleotides outside the gene matches: 7. Germline V gene lookup returns CDR1 LNHDA and CDR2 SQIVND (reference sequence). This CDR3 reads CASSIRDRGPYEQYF. In nucleotides, the CDR3 is TGTGCCAGTAGTATAAGAGACAGGGGACCTTACGAGCAGTACTTC.

The chain employs TRBV2 and TRBJ2-6, with 12 bases lining up with TRBD1. CDR3 size: 19 residues. The V gene end was trimmed by 3 bases and the J gene end by 4 bases; junction bases not matched to a gene: 10. Germline V CDR1 and CDR2: SNHLY, FYNNEI. The CDR3 loop is CASSDSSGQGALGANVLTF. DNA for the CDR3: TGTGCCAGCAGTGACTCCTCGGGACAGGGGGCTTTAGGGGCCAACGTCCTGACTTTC.

This clone has only a few counts. The J gene is TRBJ1-5, the V gene TRBV7-2; maybe TRBD1 (6 bases). This CDR3 spans 14 amino acids. Looked up from germline, CDR1 is SGHTA and CDR2 is FQGNSA. The V end lost 0 bases, the J end lost 5 bases, and 8 bases lay between the germline ends. CDR3 region: CASSLARGDQPQHF. Here the CDR3 DNA reads TGTGCCAGCAGCTTAGCGAGGGGGGATCAGCCCCAGCATTTT.

The V and J genes are TRBV7-9 and TRBJ2-7, with D possibly being TRBD2 (5 bases). V dropped 5 bases and J dropped 3 bases, with 20 bases sitting between them. The germline V gene has CDR1 SEHNR and CDR2 FQNEAQ (reference sequence). The CDR3 runs 16 residues. CDR3: CASSQLDFYTDYEQYF. As DNA, the CDR3 is TGTGCCAGCAGCCAATTGGACTTCTATACGGACTACGAGCAGTACTTC.